Following are 20 T cell receptor beta chains from one sample sequenced in a study of cytomegalovirus exposure and HLA in healthy donors. With 60 Vbeta and 13 Jbeta primers, the PCR was carried out. Assay used: immunoSEQ multiplex PCR; TCRdb lists only in-frame clones, some missing. Seen here are 150,000 to 200,000 clones, around 77% observed once, and the top ten hold 1.5% to 2%. Source material: PBMCs. Source of these receptors: a woman aged 25 to 45 in good health and CMV-seronegative.

The rearrangement links TRBV7-2 to TRBJ2-5; TRBD1 aligns across 10 bases. With 5 bases clipped from V and 4 bases from J, the junction kept 10 bases outside the gene matches. CDR1 is SGHTA and CDR2 is FQGNSA in the germline V gene. This CDR3 has 16 residues. The CDR3 spells CASSRGGQGRPETQYF. DNA for the CDR3: TGTGCCAGCAGCCGAGGGGGACAGGGGAGACCAGAGACCCAGTACTTC.

V gene TRBV30 combines with J gene TRBJ1-4, with D maybe TRBD1 (5 bases). Trimming pared 0 bases from V and 10 bases from J, leaving 12 bases between. The CDR3 spans 13 residues. Germline lookup yields CDR1 GTSNPN and CDR2 SVGIG (reference sequence). In DNA, the CDR3 is TGTGCCTGGAGTGTACGCGGGGGTGGAAAACTGTTTTTT. Its translation: CAWSVRGGGKLFF.

The chain uses TRBV7-9 and TRBJ2-3, with D tentatively TRBD2 (6 bases). Trimming removed 5 bases at V and 4 bases at J, with 22 bases between. The CDR3 runs to 17 residues. CDR1 is SEHNR and CDR2 is FQNEAQ in the germline V gene (reference sequence). CDR3 in DNA: TGTGCCAGCAGCCCGGGGTCGGAGGGAAGCGAAGCAGATACGCAGTATTTT. Translating gives CASSPGSEGSEADTQYF.

This sequence joins TRBV5-1 and TRBJ2-2, with D possibly matching TRBD1 (6 bases). Between the trimmed V and J ends, which lost 4 bases and 2 bases, there was a span of 9 bases. Germline values: CDR1 SGHRS, CDR2 YFSETQ. There are 14 residues in the CDR3. This CDR3 reads CASSKGQNTGELFF. The CDR3 DNA sequence: TGCGCCAGCAGCAAGGGACAAAACACCGGGGAGCTGTTTTTT.

The chain is built from TRBV14 and TRBJ2-7; no clear D. The CDR3 is 17 residues long. Deletions cut 4 bases from V and 0 bases from J, with 19 bases between. From germline, CDR1 is SGHDN and CDR2 FVKESK. As DNA, the CDR3 is TGTGCCAGCAGCCCGGGTGCTTTGGCCAGCAGCTCCTACGAGCAGTACTTC. Its protein product is CASSPGALASSSYEQYF.

V usage is TRBV18 and J usage is TRBJ1-3, with 7 nucleotides matching TRBD1. Germline CDR1 is KGHSH and CDR2 is LQKENI. The trim removed 0 bases at V and 1 base at J, leaving 18 bases unmatched. The length of the CDR3 is 21 residues. DNA of the CDR3: TGTGCCAGCTCACCACCTACCGTGACAGGGTTACTTACGGGGTCTGGAAACACCATATATTTT. This sequence encodes CASSPPTVTGLLTGSGNTIYF. Based on the CDR3 plus reference TRBV18 and TRBJ1-3, the full variable domain is NAGVMQNPRHLVRRRGQEARLRCSPMKGHSHVYWYRQLPEEGLKFMVYLQKENIIDESGMPKERFSAEFPKEGPSILRIQQVVRGDSAAYFCASSPPTVTGLLTGSGNTIYFGEGSWLTVV.

The chain combines TRBV14 with TRBJ2-7; the D gene is possibly TRBD2 (5 bases). V gave up 2 bases and J gave up 4 bases, with 15 bases separating them. The CDR3 consists of 15 residues. Germline V lookup: CDR1 SGHDN, CDR2 FVKESK. The CDR3 nucleotides read TGTGCCAGCAGCCAACGGGGATCCCTGGTATACGAGCAGTACTTC. Protein sequence: CASSQRGSLVYEQYF.

The chain links TRBV5-1 to TRBJ2-1, with D maybe TRBD2 (6 bases). The CDR3 runs to 15 residues. CDR1 is SGHRS, CDR2 YFSETQ, per germline. Trimming took off 3 bases at V and 5 bases at J, with 15 bases between the two ends. CDR3 residues: CASSYDGTPNNEQFF. CDR3 sequence (DNA): TGCGCCAGCAGCTACGACGGGACTCCTAACAATGAGCAGTTCTTC.

The J gene is TRBJ1-6, the V gene TRBV4-3; maybe TRBD1 (5 bases). Germline V gene sequence: CDR1 LGHNA, CDR2 YSLEER. The CDR3 runs 15 residues. V lost 1 base to trimming and J lost 11 bases, with 15 bases between them. The CDR3 loop reads CASSQGEAGWTPLHF. The DNA of the CDR3 is TGCGCCAGCAGCCAAGGAGAGGCAGGGTGGACACCCCTCCACTTT.

V and J are TRBV10-2 and TRBJ1-2; TRBD1 is a possible D gene (5 bases). CDR3 length: 13 amino acids. The V gene lost 4 bases and the J gene lost 4 bases, with 10 bases spanning the gap. Germline values: CDR1 WSHSY, CDR2 SAAADI. The CDR3 protein is CASSGQRLYGYTF. The CDR3 nucleotides read TGCGCCAGCAGTGGACAGAGACTCTATGGCTACACCTTC.

The chain's CDR3 is CASGELGTVYEQYF. The DNA for the CDR3 is TGTGCCAGCGGGGAGTTGGGGACAGTCTACGAGCAGTACTTC. The chain employs TRBV27 and TRBJ2-7; 7 nucleotides agree with TRBD1. This CDR3 is 14 amino acids long. Germline-derived CDR1 and CDR2 are MNHEY and SMNVEV (reference sequence). V shed 8 bases, J shed 3 bases, and the junction held 10 bases outside the gene matches.

This chain uses TRBV2 with TRBJ2-7, with 7 positions matching TRBD1. Germline V gene lookup returns CDR1 SNHLY and CDR2 FYNNEI. The CDR3 is 13 residues long. J was trimmed by 5 bases and V by 4 bases; bases with no gene match: 5. The CDR3 DNA follows: TGTGCCAGCAGTGGGGACAGAGGGCACGAGCAGTACTTC. Protein sequence: CASSGDRGHEQYF.

The table lists this clone with a count of one. This chain links TRBV7-9 with TRBJ1-1; weak D call: TRBD1 (5 bases). Germline V CDR1 and CDR2: SEHNR, FQNEAQ (reference sequence). The CDR3 length is 13 residues. The germline V and J ends were trimmed by 5 bases and 3 bases, with 10 bases remaining between them. CDR3: CASSQAGHTEAFF. As DNA, the CDR3 is TGTGCCAGCAGCCAGGCAGGGCACACTGAAGCTTTCTTT. Filled out from reference TRBV7-9 and TRBJ1-1, the complete variable domain reads DTGVSQNPRHKITKRGQNVTFRCDPISEHNRLYWYRQTLGQGPEFLTYFQNEAQLEKSRLLSDRFSAERPKGSFSTLEIQRTEQGDSAMYLCASSQAGHTEAFFGQGTRLTVV.

This chain uses TRBV9 with TRBJ2-3; D is possibly TRBD1 (5 bases). This CDR3 is built from 14 residues. Germline V gene sequence: CDR1 SGDLS, CDR2 YYNGEE. V was clipped by 0 bases and J by 4 bases, with 9 bases between them. The CDR3, as DNA: TGTGCCAGCAGCGTAGAAGGGGCGGCAGATACGCAGTATTTT. Amino acid sequence: CASSVEGAADTQYF.

For the CDR3, the DNA is TGTGCCAGCTCACCACTTAACAGGGGGCCACTTACCTACGAGCAGTACTTC. This codes for CASSPLNRGPLTYEQYF. The V gene is TRBV18, the J gene TRBJ2-7; the match to TRBD1 covers 9 bases. Germline values: CDR1 KGHSH, CDR2 LQKENI. The CDR3 is made up of 17 amino acids. V shed 1 base and J 2 bases; nucleotides not matched to a gene: 9.

The V and J genes are TRBV6-6 and TRBJ2-1; D is ambiguous. The CDR3 has 16 amino acids. Germline CDR1 is MNHNY and CDR2 is SVGAGI (reference sequence). Deletions cut 0 bases from V and 0 bases from J, with 9 bases between. CDR3 region: CASSYSVQNSYNEQFF. The CDR3 region has the DNA TGTGCCAGCAGTTACTCGGTTCAGAACTCCTACAATGAGCAGTTCTTC.

With regard to this clone: This CDR3 is also generated by other DNA sequences in the sample. The V call is TRBV2, the J call TRBJ1-4; 11 bases align to TRBD1. Germline values: CDR1 SNHLY, CDR2 FYNNEI. The CDR3 is 16 amino acids. Losses at the gene ends were 7 bases for V and 4 bases for J; bases not matched to a gene: 8. CDR3 amino acids: CASTLLGTGGNEKLFF. The CDR3, as DNA: TGTGCCAGCACCCTCCTTGGGACAGGGGGTAATGAAAAACTGTTTTTT.

The CDR3 bases are TGTGCCAGCAGTCCGACAGACCTCAACACTGAAGCTTTCTTT. The encoded protein is CASSPTDLNTEAFF. J is TRBJ1-1 and V is TRBV27, with D tentatively TRBD1 (5 bases). The length of the CDR3 is 14 residues. The ends were cut back, 5 bases at V and 2 bases at J, with 12 bases in the middle. Germline CDR1 MNHEY, CDR2 SMNVEV (reference sequence).

This clone was seen a single time. The V call is TRBV5-4, the J call TRBJ2-5; TRBD1 matches at 7 bases. The V gene's germline CDR1 is SGHNT and CDR2 YYREEE (reference sequence). This CDR3 region has 14 residues. Trimming removed 4 bases from V and 1 base from J; junction bases left unmatched: 4. Written as DNA, the CDR3 is TGTGCCAGCAGCCGTGACAGGGCCCAAGAGACCCAGTACTTC. Its translation is CASSRDRAQETQYF.

The CDR3 protein is CASSSTVGGYTF. The DNA of the CDR3 is TGTGCCAGCAGTTCGACAGTAGGGGGCTACACCTTC. The chain recombines TRBV6-5 with TRBJ1-2; possible D gene TRBD1, 5 bases. The germline V and J ends were trimmed by 4 bases and 8 bases, with 11 bases remaining between them. Germline CDR1 and CDR2: MNHEY and SVGAGI. This CDR3 region has 12 residues.